The 9 T cell receptor beta chains presented below share a single source sample, sequenced in a study of blood T cells in healthy people across ages. Then a second PCR, running about 6 to 12 cycles, was carried out with a sample-barcoded 5' primer and a J-beta primer mix. Using its own MiXCR run on the 5' RACE reads, TCRdb lists one record per CDR3 protein. The table lists hundreds of thousands of distinct CDR3 sequences, approximately 50% of them singletons. The sequencing sample was made of blood. The receptors stem from a woman aged 55 to 70 in good health.

Of note for this clonotype: Its ends do not fully match the called genes, so a read error is possible. The rearrangement joins TRBV20-1 to TRBJ2-4; D is unresolved. Looked up from germline, CDR1 is DFQATT and CDR2 is SNEGSKA (reference sequence). The CDR3 sequence is 16 residues long. CDR3 sequence (DNA): TGCAGTGCTCACACTCCTATTAGATTTACCAAGAACATTCAGTACTTC. Translated, it gives CSAHTPIRFTKNIQYF.

This chain uses TRBV27 with TRBJ2-3; perhaps TRBD1 as D (5 bases). The CDR3 has 15 residues. Germline values: CDR1 MNHEY, CDR2 SMNVEV (reference sequence). V gave up 4 bases and J gave up 5 bases, with 16 bases separating them. For the CDR3, the DNA is TGTGCCAGCAGTTCCTCCGGCAGGGTAGGAGATACGCAGTATTTT. Translation: CASSSSGRVGDTQYF.

V gene TRBV4-3 combines with J gene TRBJ2-7; a weak D match, TRBD1 (6 bases). Trimming pared 1 base from V and 6 bases from J, leaving 13 bases between. Germline loops: CDR1 LGHNA, CDR2 YSLEER. This CDR3 region has 14 residues. The CDR3 here is CASSQAGEILEQYF. CDR3 coding DNA: TGCGCCAGCAGCCAAGCAGGGGAGATCCTCGAGCAGTACTTC.

The chain uses TRBV3-1 and TRBJ1-2; D is uncertain. The CDR3 is 11 amino acids. With 1 base removed from V and 4 bases from J, the gap between germline ends came to 1 base. Germline CDR1 and CDR2: LGHDT and YNNKEL (reference sequence). In DNA form, the CDR3 reads TGTGCCAGCAGCCAAGCCTATGGCTACACCTTC. Its protein product is CASSQAYGYTF.

The chain recombines TRBV27 with TRBJ2-7; the D gene could be TRBD1 or TRBD2 (5 bases each). Deletions cut 6 bases from V and 7 bases from J, with 10 bases between. CDR1 is MNHEY and CDR2 is SMNVEV in the germline V gene (reference sequence). The CDR3 consists of 11 residues. CDR3 DNA sequence: TGTGCCAGCAGGAGGGGCGGGGAGCAGTACTTC. It specifies CASRRGGEQYF.

The rearrangement uses TRBV7-9 and TRBJ1-1, with D possibly matching TRBD1 (6 bases). CDR3 size: 16 residues. Between the trimmed V and J ends, which lost 2 bases and 5 bases, there was a span of 18 bases. In germline, CDR1 is SEHNR, CDR2 FQNEAQ (reference sequence). The DNA for the CDR3 is TGTGCCAGCAGCTTACCAGGGGCCCCCCTGGGGACTGAAGCTTTCTTT. Protein: CASSLPGAPLGTEAFF.

This chain links TRBV10-3 with TRBJ1-2, with D possibly being TRBD1 (5 bases). Looked up from germline, CDR1 is ENHRY and CDR2 is SYGVKD. Trimming pared 6 bases from V and 6 bases from J, leaving 14 bases between. This CDR3 comprises 13 residues. CDR3 in DNA: TGTGCCATCAGCGCGAAGGGGATGGATGGCTACACCTTC. This translates into CAISAKGMDGYTF.

The V call is TRBV5-1, the J call TRBJ1-2; unclear D gene. Germline V lookup: CDR1 SGHRS, CDR2 YFSETQ. The CDR3 runs to 14 residues. Trimming cost V 0 bases and J 0 bases, with 6 bases left between them. CDR3 in amino acids: CASSLEVSNYGYTF. CDR3 coding DNA: TGCGCCAGCAGCTTGGAAGTCTCTAACTATGGCTACACCTTC.

CDR3 sequence: CASSEGLAYYNEQFF. In nucleotides, the CDR3 is TGTGCCAGCAGCGAGGGACTAGCATACTACAATGAGCAGTTCTTC. The J gene is TRBJ2-1, the V gene TRBV9; TRBD2 aligns across 9 bases. Germline V lookup: CDR1 SGDLS, CDR2 YYNGEE. The CDR3 has 15 residues. After removal of 3 bases from V and 3 bases from J, the junction contained 4 bases not matched to a gene.